The 9 T cell receptor beta chains below all came from one sample that was sequenced in a study of blood T cell repertoires in COVID-19. Measured with immunoSEQ multiplex PCR; TCRdb has only the in-frame clones, and not every one. Altogether about 300,000 clones are present, under 90% being singletons, with the ten largest covering under 3.5%. The source material was PBMCs or T cells enriched from blood (not recorded which). These receptors came from a woman aged 50 to 65 who had been exposed to COVID-19.

The V call is TRBV5-4, the J call TRBJ1-6; no reliable D call. The CDR3 has 18 residues. Trimming removed 4 bases at V and 3 bases at J, with 20 bases between. CDR1 SGHNT and CDR2 YYREEE come from the germline V gene (reference sequence). The CDR3 sequence is CASSAAATRDNYNSPLHF. CDR3 DNA sequence: TGTGCCAGCAGCGCGGCGGCGACGCGGGATAACTATAATTCACCCCTCCACTTT.

J is TRBJ1-5 and V is TRBV19; no definite D call. V dropped 4 bases and J dropped 9 bases, with 16 bases sitting between them. CDR1 is LNHDA and CDR2 is SQIVND in the germline V gene (reference sequence). The CDR3 is 14 residues long. The CDR3: CASSTDMGLGPQHF. In nucleotides, the CDR3 is TGTGCCAGTAGTACCGACATGGGTTTGGGGCCCCAGCATTTT.

This clone was observed a single time. V and J are TRBV11-2 and TRBJ1-2, with 7 nucleotides matching TRBD1. The V gene end was trimmed by 5 bases and the J gene end by 3 bases; junction bases not matched to a gene: 9. The germline CDR1 and CDR2 sequences are SGHAT and FQNNGV. This CDR3 comprises 15 residues. CDR3 bases: TGTGCCAGCAGCCTATATCAGGGGACAGACTATGGCTACACCTTC. Protein product: CASSLYQGTDYGYTF.

This clone appeared a few times. The chain recombines TRBV6-1 with TRBJ1-3; D gene ambiguous. Trimming took 3 bases from V and 4 from J, leaving 7 bases between them. The germline gives CDR1 MNHNS, CDR2 SASEGT. The CDR3 has 13 residues. The CDR3: CASSEAQGNTIYF. In DNA, the CDR3 is TGTGCCAGCAGTGAGGCCCAAGGAAACACCATATATTTT.

This rearrangement joins TRBV9 to TRBJ1-2, with unresolved D. The V end lost 4 bases, the J end lost 2 bases, and 9 bases lay between the germline ends. The V gene's germline CDR1 is SGDLS and CDR2 YYNGEE. The CDR3 length is 13 residues. The CDR3, as DNA: TGTGCCAGCAGCCTCGGAGGAAACTATGGCTACACCTTC. It specifies CASSLGGNYGYTF.

The rearrangement links TRBV28 to TRBJ2-5; 9 bases match TRBD1. The CDR3 loop spans 13 amino acids. With 6 bases clipped from V and 5 bases from J, the junction kept 4 bases outside the gene matches. Germline V lookup: CDR1 MDHEN, CDR2 SYDVKM. Here the CDR3 reads CASRDRGRETQYF. The CDR3 DNA follows: TGTGCCAGCAGGGACAGGGGAAGGGAGACCCAGTACTTC.

V is TRBV5-6 and J is TRBJ2-3, with TRBD2 matching 9 bases. This CDR3 spans 16 amino acids. V shed 3 bases and J 7 bases; nucleotides not matched to a gene: 12. Germline V gene data show CDR1 as SGHDT and CDR2 as YYEEEE. CDR3 protein: CASSSGASGVFNTQYF. CDR3 in DNA: TGTGCCAGCAGCTCGGGGGCTAGCGGGGTTTTTAATACGCAGTATTTT.

The chain has TRBV2 and TRBJ1-6, with no clear D. CDR1 and CDR2 (germline): SNHLY, FYNNEI. Trimming shortened V by 7 bases and J by 11 bases, and 9 bases separated the two germline ends. CDR3 length equals 11 residues. The CDR3: CASTRDPPLHF. The CDR3 DNA sequence: TGTGCCAGCACTCGGGATCCACCCCTCCACTTT.

V usage is TRBV6-1 and J usage is TRBJ2-7; D is undetermined. The CDR3 has 14 residues. In germline, CDR1 is MNHNS, CDR2 SASEGT. With 0 bases removed from V and 0 bases from J, the gap between germline ends came to 6 bases. CDR3 in amino acids: CASSEAGSSYEQYF. CDR3 nucleotide sequence: TGTGCCAGCAGTGAAGCGGGCAGCTCCTACGAGCAGTACTTC.